The rows below give T cell receptor beta chains drawn from one sample of a study of cytomegalovirus exposure and HLA in healthy donors. The repertoire was sequenced with immunoSEQ multiplex PCR; TCRdb's copy has only in-frame clones and lacks some. This table has 120,000 or so clones, around 70% appearing once. Sequencing was carried out using PBMCs. These receptors were taken from a woman aged 50 to 60 in good health and CMV-seropositive. Both conserved end residues are part of each CDR3. The order of the fields is V gene, clone size, J gene, D gene, CDR3 DNA, CDR3 protein. A D gene is named only where the DNA matches it firmly. A clone size is listed for some rows: how often the clone was seen (once, few, many), or a class if it is expanded.

TRBV7-2	NA	TRBJ1-2	NA	TGTGCCAGCAGCTCACCTCCGGCTAACTATGGCTACACCTTC	CASSSPPANYGYTF
TRBV28	NA	TRBJ2-7	TRBD2	TGTGCCAGCAGTGGAATTTCTAGGGCTAGCGGAACCTACGAGCAGTACTTC	CASSGISRASGTYEQYF
TRBV30	NA	TRBJ1-4	NA	TGTGCCTGGAGTGACGCTTTGAGCAAACAGGGTGCTAATGAAAAACTGTTTTTT	CAWSDALSKQGANEKLFF
TRBV9	NA	TRBJ1-4	TRBD1	TGTGCCAGCAGCCCCCAGGACAGGACAACTAATGAAAAACTGTTTTTT	CASSPQDRTTNEKLFF
TRBV2	NA	TRBJ2-1	NA	TGTGCCAGCAGGACATACCTAGGGAGTACCTACAATGAGCAGTTCTTC	CASRTYLGSTYNEQFF
TRBV28	NA	TRBJ2-7	NA	TGTGCCAGCAGTTTAGGCGGGATTAGCTCCTACGAGCAGTACTTC	CASSLGGISSYEQYF
TRBV6-5	NA	TRBJ2-7	NA	TGTGCCAGCAGTTCGGCGGGGATCGGGGAGCAGTACTTC	CASSSAGIGEQYF
TRBV10-2	NA	TRBJ2-7	TRBD1	TGCGCCAGCAGTGAGTCGACAGGGAATTCCTACGAGCAGTACTTC	CASSESTGNSYEQYF
TRBV4-2	once	TRBJ2-7	NA	TGTGCCAGCAGCCAAGTAGTCGCGGGCGAGCAGTACTTC	CASSQVVAGEQYF
TRBV7-3	NA	TRBJ2-7	TRBD1	TGTGCCAGCAGCTTTTCGGGACAGGGCTACGAGCAGTACTTC	CASSFSGQGYEQYF
TRBV9	NA	TRBJ1-5	NA	TGTGCCAGCAGCGTAGGCGGGTACGGTCAGCCCCAGCATTTT	CASSVGGYGQPQHF
TRBV4-3	NA	TRBJ2-1	NA	TGCGCCAGCAGCCAAGAGCGGCTAGAGGCTCAGTTCTTC	CASSQERLEAQFF
TRBV5-1	NA	TRBJ2-1	NA	TGCGCCAGCAGCTTGCAAGGGAGCTCCTACAATGAGCAGTTCTTC	CASSLQGSSYNEQFF
TRBV19	NA	TRBJ2-3	TRBD2	TGTGCCAGTAAGAGCGGGGGGCCTTATACGCAGTATTTT	CASKSGGPYTQYF
TRBV7-6	NA	TRBJ2-1	TRBD2	TGTGCCAGCAGCTTAGTTACGGGACTAGCGGGAGATTGGCAGTTCTTC	CASSLVTGLAGDWQFF
TRBV6-1	NA	TRBJ1-1	NA	TGTGCCAGCAGTGAAGCAGCCACTAACACTGAAGCTTTCTTT	CASSEAATNTEAFF
TRBV7-9	NA	TRBJ1-1	TRBD1	TGTGCCAGCAGCTTAGCCGGGACAGGGGACGAAGCTTTCTTT	CASSLAGTGDEAFF
TRBV12-5	once	TRBJ2-5	TRBD2	TGTGCTAGTGGTTTGGGACTAGCAAGGGCCGAGACCCAGTACTTC	CASGLGLARAETQYF
TRBV7-6	NA	TRBJ2-7	TRBD2	TGTGCCAGCAGCTTTAGCGGGTTTAACGAGCAGTACTTC	CASSFSGFNEQYF
TRBV6-1	NA	TRBJ1-2	NA	TGTGCCAGCAGGATGAGTCAGGTCGTGGGCTATGGCTACACCTTC	CASRMSQVVGYGYTF
TRBV19	NA	TRBJ2-7	TRBD1	TGTGCCAGTAGTATAGGGACAGGGGTTGGCGAGCAGTACTTC	CASSIGTGVGEQYF
TRBV7-2	NA	TRBJ1-4	TRBD1	TGTGCCAGCAGCATGGGACAGGGGGCGAGGAAACTGTTTTTT	CASSMGQGARKLFF
TRBV19	NA	TRBJ1-1	NA	TGTGCCACTAGAGACAGGTCGAACACTGAAGCTTTCTTT	CATRDRSNTEAFF
TRBV19	NA	TRBJ1-5	NA	TGTGCCAGTAGTATAAGCGGGGGGAGGCCCAATCAGCCCCAGCATTTT	CASSISGGRPNQPQHF
TRBV7-9	NA	TRBJ1-5	TRBD1	TGTGCCAGCAGCTATTACGGGACAGGGCCTATCCAGCCCCAGCATTTT	CASSYYGTGPIQPQHF
TRBV7-9	few	TRBJ2-1	TRBD2	TGTGCCAGCAGCTTACGCGGGGGCAATGAGCAGTTCTTC	CASSLRGGNEQFF
TRBV29-1	NA	TRBJ1-1	NA	TGCAGCGTGGCCTTGGACGGGGATTACACTGAAGCTTTCTTT	CSVALDGDYTEAFF
TRBV15	NA	TRBJ2-2	TRBD2	TGTGCCACCAGCAGAGATCGGGGGGCCGGGGAGCTGTTTTTT	CATSRDRGAGELFF
TRBV5-1	NA	TRBJ1-1	NA	TGCGCCAGCAGCCTGCTTACAGGTATGAACACTGAAGCTTTCTTT	CASSLLTGMNTEAFF
TRBV19	NA	TRBJ1-5	TRBD1	TGTGCCAGTAATGGCAGGGGGTTAAGCAATCAGCCCCAGCATTTT	CASNGRGLSNQPQHF
TRBV11-2	NA	TRBJ1-6	TRBD1	TGTGCCAGCAGCTCGGGACAGGGGATGGTCAATTCACCCCTCCACTTT	CASSSGQGMVNSPLHF
TRBV2	NA	TRBJ2-7	TRBD1	TGTGCCAGCAAACCGGGACAGGGGGCTTACGAGCAGTACTTC	CASKPGQGAYEQYF
TRBV6-5	NA	TRBJ2-5	TRBD2	TGTGCCAGCAGTTACGGTGGGGGGGTCCAAGAGACCCAGTACTTC	CASSYGGGVQETQYF
TRBV7-3	NA	TRBJ2-2	NA	TGTGCCAGCAGCCACCAGTTCCCCGGGGAGCTGTTTTTT	CASSHQFPGELFF
TRBV6-6	NA	TRBJ1-2	NA	TGTGCCAGCAGTTGGGAGATGGGTATTATGTATGGCTACACCTTC	CASSWEMGIMYGYTF
TRBV7-9	NA	TRBJ1-2	NA	TGTGCCAGCTCCAGGGAGTGGGAGGACTATGGCTACACCTTC	CASSREWEDYGYTF
TRBV6-5	NA	TRBJ2-1	TRBD2	TGTGCCAGCAGGAAAAGCGGGGGGGACAATGAGCAGTTCTTC	CASRKSGGDNEQFF
TRBV29-1	NA	TRBJ1-2	TRBD1	TGCAGCGTTGAAGACCCGGGACAGGGCAGCTACGGCTACACCTTC	CSVEDPGQGSYGYTF
TRBV10-3	NA	TRBJ2-7	TRBD1	TGTGCCATCAGCGCTCCGGGACAGGGCTTCTACGAGCAGTACTTC	CAISAPGQGFYEQYF
TRBV5-8	NA	TRBJ1-5	TRBD1	TGTGCCAGCAGCTCTTCAGCAATAATGGACAGGGCTTTTGCCCAGCATTTT	CASSSSAIMDRAFAQHF
TRBV15	few	TRBJ2-1	TRBD1	TGTGCCACCAGCAGAACGGGACAGGGCGTCTCCTACAATGAGCAGTTCTTC	CATSRTGQGVSYNEQFF
TRBV28	NA	TRBJ1-1	NA	TGTGCCAGCAATCCGGCGGGGTTCACTGAAGCTTTCTTT	CASNPAGFTEAFF
TRBV19	NA	TRBJ2-4	NA	TGTGCATCGGGGGGCTTCATTCAGTACTTC	CASGGFIQYF